These 20 T cell receptor beta chains were all obtained from the same sample, sequenced in a study of blood T cell repertoires in COVID-19. Assay used: immunoSEQ multiplex PCR; TCRdb lists only in-frame clones, some missing. The table has around 210,000 clones, 80% to 90% seen once. Sequencing input: peripheral blood. The receptor source for this set is a woman aged 70-85 years with acute or convalescent COVID-19.

The chain combines TRBV2 with TRBJ1-6; 8 positions match TRBD1. Germline CDR1 SNHLY, CDR2 FYNNEI. The CDR3 runs 15 residues. The ends lost 3 bases at V and 7 bases at J; junction bases unmatched: 5. As DNA, the CDR3 is TGTGCCAGCAGTGAGGGGACAGGCAAAAATTCACCCCTCCACTTT. Its translation: CASSEGTGKNSPLHF. The full variable domain, in which reference TRBV2 and TRBJ1-6 provide the parts outside the CDR3, is EPEVTQTPSHQVTQMGQEVILRCVPISNHLYFYWYRQILGQKVEFLVSFYNNEISEKSEIFDDQFSVERPDGSNFTLKIRSTKLEDSAMYFCASSEGTGKNSPLHFGNGTRLTVT.

The J gene is TRBJ1-2, the V gene TRBV7-2, with D unclear. This CDR3 contains 14 residues. Germline lookup yields CDR1 SGHTA and CDR2 FQGNSA. V lost 1 base and J lost 8, with 14 bases in between. The CDR3 region is CASSLGREQSGYTF. The CDR3 DNA reads as TGTGCCAGCAGCTTAGGGAGGGAGCAGTCGGGCTACACCTTC.

This chain uses TRBV7-2 with TRBJ1-1; TRBD1 matches 9 bases. CDR1 is SGHTA and CDR2 is FQGNSA in the germline V gene. CDR3 size: 15 residues. The V and J ends lost 5 bases and 0 bases, in that order; junction bases with no gene match: 4. DNA of the CDR3: TGTGCCAGCAGCCCGGGACAGGGTATGAACACTGAAGCTTTCTTT. Its protein product is CASSPGQGMNTEAFF.

The chain recombines TRBV5-5 with TRBJ2-2, with 10 positions matching TRBD1. Germline V gives CDR1 SGHKS, CDR2 YYEKEE (reference sequence). The CDR3 runs 18 residues. V lost 1 base to trimming and J lost 5 bases; unmatched junction nucleotides: 11. The CDR3: CASSLFPDRGRRTGELFF. In DNA, the CDR3 is TGTGCCAGCAGCTTGTTCCCCGACAGGGGGCGCCGAACCGGGGAGCTGTTTTTT. Filled out from reference TRBV5-5 and TRBJ2-2, the complete variable domain reads DAGVTQSPTHLIKTRGQQVTLRCSPISGHKSVSWYQQVLGQGPQFIFQYYEKEERGRGNFPDRFSARQFPNYSSELNVNALLLGDSALYLCASSLFPDRGRRTGELFFGEGSRLTVL.

This clone was seen once. This chain joins TRBV28 and TRBJ2-3; D gene uncertain. V shed 1 base and J shed 4 bases, with 3 bases lying between them. Per germline, CDR1 MDHEN and CDR2 SYDVKM. This CDR3 comprises 12 residues. The CDR3: CASSLSSDTQYF. The DNA of the CDR3 is TGTGCCAGCAGTTTATCTTCAGATACGCAGTATTTT.

The rearrangement links TRBV28 to TRBJ2-7, with TRBD1 matching 8 bases. CDR1 and CDR2 from the germline V gene are MDHEN and SYDVKM. Trimming took 5 bases from V and 7 from J; bases not matched to a gene: 7. This CDR3 is 13 amino acids long. CDR3 loop: CASSQQGVREQYF. The CDR3 DNA sequence: TGTGCCAGCAGTCAACAGGGGGTTAGGGAGCAGTACTTC.

The chain recombines TRBV14 with TRBJ1-6; D gene unclear. The CDR3 spans 13 residues. Between the trimmed V and J ends, which lost 4 bases and 5 bases, there was a span of 6 bases. Looked up from germline, CDR1 is SGHDN and CDR2 is FVKESK. The CDR3 DNA reads TGTGCCAGCAGCCCAAGCAATAATTCACCCCTCCACTTT. Translated: CASSPSNNSPLHF.

J is TRBJ1-2 and V is TRBV5-6; maybe TRBD1 (5 bases). The CDR3 contains 15 residues. Trimming removed 0 bases at V and 1 base at J, with 10 bases between. Germline V gene lookup returns CDR1 SGHDT and CDR2 YYEEEE. In nucleotides, the CDR3 is TGTGCCAGCAGCTTGGACAGGAAGGTTAACTATGGCTACACCTTC. Encoded protein: CASSLDRKVNYGYTF. The full variable domain, its missing parts supplied by reference TRBV5-6 and TRBJ1-2, is DAGVTQSPTHLIKTRGQQVTLRCSPKSGHDTVSWYQQALGQGPQFIFQYYEEEERQRGNFPDRFSGHQFPNYSSELNVNALLLGDSALYLCASSLDRKVNYGYTFGSGTRLTVV.

This chain joins TRBV2 and TRBJ2-7; TRBD2 matches 14 bases. The trim removed 5 bases at V and 2 bases at J, leaving 2 bases unmatched. The CDR3 runs 15 residues. The germline gives CDR1 SNHLY, CDR2 FYNNEI. The CDR3 bases are TGTGCCAGCAGTAGACTAGCGGGAGGGCCCTACGAGCAGTACTTC. It translates to CASSRLAGGPYEQYF.

V gene TRBV5-1 combines with J gene TRBJ1-4; D perhaps matches TRBD1 (5 bases). Trimming removed 4 bases at V and 3 bases at J, with 13 bases between. The V gene's germline CDR1 is SGHRS and CDR2 YFSETQ. The CDR3 spans 15 residues. This CDR3 is CASSAQRRANEKLFF. In DNA form, the CDR3 reads TGCGCCAGCAGCGCGCAGCGCAGGGCTAATGAAAAACTGTTTTTT.

CDR3 sequence: CASTWTGENIQYF. CDR3 sequence (DNA): TGTGCCAGCACATGGACAGGAGAAAACATTCAGTACTTC. The chain carries TRBV13 and TRBJ2-4; 7 bases are shared with TRBD1. The CDR3 is 13 amino acids. CDR1 PRHDT and CDR2 FYEKMQ come from the germline V gene (reference sequence). Unmatched junction bases numbered 5, after V lost 7 bases and J lost 5 bases.

V usage is TRBV12-3 or TRBV12-4 and J usage is TRBJ2-1; D is ambiguous. This CDR3 has 11 amino acids. Between the trimmed V and J ends, which lost 2 bases and 9 bases, there was a span of 5 bases. CDR3 nucleotide sequence: TGTGCCAGCAGTTTAACGGGTGAGCAGTTCTTC. Its protein product is CASSLTGEQFF.

This chain uses TRBV28 with TRBJ2-2, with 7 bases that match TRBD2. The ends lost 2 bases at V and 8 bases at J; junction bases unmatched: 11. Per the germline V gene, CDR1 is MDHEN and CDR2 is SYDVKM. The CDR3 runs to 16 residues. CDR3 nucleotide sequence: TGTGCCAGCAGTTTAGCGGGAGCCATCTCTTTGGGGGAGCTGTTTTTT. Translating gives CASSLAGAISLGELFF.

The chain links TRBV6-5 to TRBJ1-2; D is perhaps TRBD1 (6 bases). CDR1 is MNHEY, CDR2 SVGAGI, per germline. Between the trimmed V and J ends, which lost 5 bases and 4 bases, there was a span of 11 bases. This CDR3 spans 13 amino acids. The CDR3 nucleotides are TGTGCCAGCAGTAAGACAGGTCCCTATGGCTACACCTTC. It codes for CASSKTGPYGYTF.

The J gene is TRBJ1-3, the V gene TRBV15, with no clear D. Germline-derived CDR1 and CDR2 are LNHNV and YYDKDF (reference sequence). The CDR3 has 19 residues. The V end was cut by 0 bases, the J end by 0 bases, with 18 bases between. CDR3 coding DNA: TGTGCCACCAGCAGAGATCTCTTAGCCGGGTTAAACTCTGGAAACACCATATATTTT. Residues: CATSRDLLAGLNSGNTIYF.

The chain combines TRBV10-3 with TRBJ2-3; 9 nucleotides align to TRBD2. J lost 4 bases, V lost 4 bases, and 9 bases had no gene match. The CDR3 length is 16 residues. Germline V gene lookup returns CDR1 ENHRY and CDR2 SYGVKD. The CDR3 sequence: CAISATGTSSSDTQYF. CDR3 coding DNA: TGTGCCATCAGTGCTACCGGGACTAGCTCATCAGATACGCAGTATTTT.

The chain couples TRBV7-7 to TRBJ2-1; D gene ambiguous. Germline lookup yields CDR1 SSHAT and CDR2 FNYEAQ (reference sequence). The CDR3 length is 16 residues. The V gene lost 3 bases and the J gene lost 5 bases, with 17 bases spanning the gap. In nucleotides, the CDR3 is TGTGCCAGCAGCTTTGTAGCCGGGTCACTAAACAATGAGCAGTTCTTC. It specifies CASSFVAGSLNNEQFF.

The chain is built from TRBV7-2 and TRBJ2-5, with 9 bases fitting TRBD2. After removal of 1 base from V and 5 bases from J, the junction contained 5 bases not matched to a gene. CDR3 length: 15 amino acids. Germline V CDR1 and CDR2: SGHTA, FQGNSA. In nucleotides, the CDR3 is TGTGCCAGCAGCTTAGAGGCTAGCGGGACGGAGACCCAGTACTTC. Translation gives CASSLEASGTETQYF.

The gene calls are TRBV2 and TRBJ1-4, with D maybe TRBD1 (6 bases). CDR3 size: 13 residues. Trimming took off 8 bases at V and 5 bases at J, with 12 bases between the two ends. CDR1 is SNHLY, CDR2 FYNNEI, per germline. The CDR3 DNA reads as TGTGCCAGCTGCGGGGGCGGGAATGAAAAACTGTTTTTT. This encodes CASCGGGNEKLFF.

This clone was seen only once. The rearrangement joins TRBV5-1 to TRBJ2-1, with 8 bases fitting TRBD2. V shed 3 bases and J 2 bases; nucleotides not matched to a gene: 4. This CDR3 has 15 amino acids. Germline CDR1 SGHRS, CDR2 YFSETQ. Here the CDR3 DNA reads TGCGCCAGCAGCTCAGGGACTAGGACCTACAATGAGCAGTTCTTC. This translates into CASSSGTRTYNEQFF. Combining the CDR3 with reference TRBV5-1 and TRBJ2-1 gives the whole variable domain KAGVTQTPRYLIKTRGQQVTLSCSPISGHRSVSWYQQTPGQGLQFLFEYFSETQRNKGNFPGRFSGRQFSNSRSEMNVSTLELGDSALYLCASSSGTRTYNEQFFGPGTRLTVL.